One and the same sample provided the 7 T cell receptor beta chains below, sequenced in a study of T cells in Graves' hyperthyroidism and ophthalmopathy. Researchers amplified the TCR beta CDR3 regions from RNA transcripts. With the HTBI primer set, the TCR CDR3 went through a first round of RT-PCR. TCRdb called the multiplex PCR reads again in MiXCR, with one record for every CDR3 protein. The data contain 660,000 or so distinct CDR3 sequences, approximately 42% of them seen just once; the ten biggest clones take up about 7.2%. The sample was peripheral blood or thyroid tissue (not recorded which). These TCRs come from an adult man with Graves' disease, either hyperthyroidism or ophthalmopathy (not recorded which).

This clonotype was picked up a small number of times. J is TRBJ2-2 and V is TRBV5-1, with 12 bases fitting TRBD1. The junction had 8 bases not matched to a gene; V was cut back by 2 bases and J by 6 bases. The CDR3 is 17 residues long. Germline CDR1 is SGHRS and CDR2 is YFSETQ. DNA for the CDR3: TGCGCCAGCAGCTTATGGGACAGGGGGCGAGTGGCCGGGGAGCTGTTTTTT. This translates into CASSLWDRGRVAGELFF. Full variable domain (outside the CDR3, taken from reference TRBV5-1 and TRBJ2-2): KAGVTQTPRYLIKTRGQQVTLSCSPISGHRSVSWYQQTPGQGLQFLFEYFSETQRNKGNFPGRFSGRQFSNSRSEMNVSTLELGDSALYLCASSLWDRGRVAGELFFGEGSRLTVL.

This clonotype was observed a few times. The chain couples TRBV29-1 to TRBJ2-5; D might be TRBD1 (6 bases). The V end lost 4 bases, the J end lost 5 bases, and 8 bases lay between the germline ends. The germline V gene has CDR1 SQVTM and CDR2 ANQGSEA. CDR3 length: 11 amino acids. CDR3 bases: TGCAGCGTTGGGACAGAGGAGACCCAGTACTTC. It encodes CSVGTEETQYF. Combining the CDR3 with reference TRBV29-1 and TRBJ2-5 gives the whole variable domain SAVISQKPSRDICQRGTSLTIQCQVDSQVTMMFWYRQQPGQSLTLIATANQGSEATYESGFVIDKFPISRPNLTFSTLTVSNMSPEDSSIYLCSVGTEETQYFGPGTRLLVL.

The chain recombines TRBV9 with TRBJ2-7; D uncertain. Germline V gene data show CDR1 as SGDLS and CDR2 as YYNGEE. The V and J ends lost 7 bases and 1 base respectively, with 18 bases between them. The length of the CDR3 is 15 residues. As DNA, the CDR3 is TGTGCCAGCTCATTTGAACCAGCTGGGTCCTACGAGCAGTACTTC. Its protein is CASSFEPAGSYEQYF.

V and J are TRBV2 and TRBJ1-4, with D maybe TRBD1 (6 bases). This CDR3 has 14 residues. Trimming pared 2 bases from V and 4 bases from J, leaving 8 bases between. Germline CDR1 reads SNHLY; CDR2 reads FYNNEI. The CDR3 DNA reads as TGTGCCAGCAGTGAATCGGACAGTAATGAAAAACTGTTTTTT. Translating gives CASSESDSNEKLFF.

Concerning this clonotype itself: This may come from a read error, since a much larger clone is one base off. The chain recombines TRBV2 with TRBJ2-7, with D perhaps TRBD2 (5 bases). The CDR3 covers 11 residues. V was trimmed by 7 bases and J by 6 bases, leaving 10 bases between them. Germline lookup yields CDR1 SNHLY and CDR2 FYNNEI. The CDR3 nucleotides are TGTGCCAGCAAGGAGGTTGGCGAGCAGTACTTC. Translated: CASKEVGEQYF.

V usage is TRBV19 and J usage is TRBJ1-1, with D possibly matching TRBD1 (6 bases). The germline V gene encodes CDR1 LNHDA and CDR2 SQIVND (reference sequence). CDR3 length: 15 residues. Trimming cost V 10 bases and J 1 base, with 19 bases left between them. CDR3 bases: TGTGCCACCGTCCGGGGGGGGCATTGGAACACTGAAGCTTTCTTT. Its protein product is CATVRGGHWNTEAFF.

V is TRBV25-1 and J is TRBJ1-2; 7 bases are shared with TRBD1. J gave up 4 bases and V 11 bases, and 19 bases lay outside the gene matches. Germline values: CDR1 MGHDK, CDR2 SYGVNS. The CDR3 contains 16 residues. As DNA, the CDR3 is TGTGCCTGGAGTGTAACCTTCGGACAGGCGTCCTATGGCTACACCTTC. Translated, it gives CAWSVTFGQASYGYTF.